This T cell receptor beta chain was captured in a study of blood T cell repertoires in COVID-19. The overall study: Samples came from the United States, Italy and Spain, spanning acute and convalescent COVID-19. The cDNA or gDNA used as material had been derived from T cells, B-cell-depleted T cells, or PBMCs.

In the original workflow: Reference gene primer amplification gave nucleated cell count estimates. The assay was immunoSEQ multiplex PCR, and TCRdb's table has in-frame clones only and misses some. The DNA gave D and trimming, while V, J and clone size come from that table. The top ten clones hold 2% to 2.5% of a sample with over 250,000 clones, around 90% of them seen once. The V gene's germline CDR1 is SGDLS and CDR2 YYNGEE. The CDR3 loop spans 16 amino acids. V was trimmed by 2 bases and J by 2 bases, leaving 17 bases between them. The chain uses TRBV9 and TRBJ2-7; possible D gene TRBD1, 6 bases. This clonotype originated in a man aged 50 to 59 with acute or convalescent COVID-19. The sample taken for sequencing was peripheral blood. This chain's CDR3 is CASSVAGTSSTYEQYF. In DNA, the CDR3 is TGTGCCAGCAGCGTCGCCGGGACATCCTCAACCTACGAGCAGTACTTC.